The following is a TCR beta chain sequence with its context. PCR primers comprised 60 Vbeta and 13 Jbeta primers. Profiling relied on immunoSEQ multiplex PCR, and the TCRdb table lists in-frame clones only, not all of them. This table has 95,000 to 150,000 clones, 65% to 85% appearing once. This sample is drawn from a study of cytomegalovirus exposure and HLA in healthy donors. With 3 bases clipped from V and 2 bases from J, the junction kept 2 bases outside the gene matches. In germline, CDR1 is SGHVS, CDR2 FNYEAQ. This CDR3 has 16 amino acids. The sample comprised PBMCs. The origin of this receptor is a woman aged 40 to 50 in good health and CMV-seropositive. The V call is TRBV7-6, the J call TRBJ2-1, with TRBD2 identical over 12 bases. The CDR3 loop is CASSFLAGGAYNEQFF. DNA of the CDR3: TGTGCCAGCAGCTTCCTAGCGGGAGGGGCCTACAATGAGCAGTTCTTC.